This record looks at one T cell receptor (beta chain) sequence and its context. Its antigen remains unknown. Transcripts of RNA were the source for amplifying TCR beta CDR3 regions. A first-round RT-PCR used HTBI primers, followed by a second-round multiplex PCR. MiXCR, run by TCRdb on the multiplex PCR reads, gives a single entry per CDR3 protein. The sample records over 450,000 distinct CDR3 sequences, 14% being singletons. Moderate-to-severe activity, CAS at least 3, NOSPECS at least 4 and duration under 3 months characterized donors with ophthalmopathy. Physicians reached a diagnosis by relying on clinical symptoms, serum thyroxine, TRAb, thyroid ultrasound and orbital computed tomography. Fresh peripheral blood (about 9 ml) yielded the PBMCs. The length of the CDR3 is 15 residues. The germline V gene has CDR1 GTSNPN and CDR2 SVGIG (reference sequence). The V end lost 4 bases, the J end lost 2 bases, and 17 bases lay between the germline ends.

This sample was taken from a study of Graves' ophthalmopathy and Graves' hyperthyroidism. Overall study findings and caveats: Blood samples also showed most expanded thyroid clonotypes exceeding 0.001 frequency.

What was sequenced was blood. The origin of this receptor is a woman aged 30 to 39 with Graves' ophthalmopathy. The chain has TRBV30 and TRBJ2-5, with no clear D. CDR3 nucleotide sequence: TGTGCCTGGAACTACGGCGTCACTGTTCAAGAGACCCAGTACTTC. Its translation: CAWNYGVTVQETQYF.